What follows are 25 T cell receptor beta chains derived from one specimen sequenced in a study of blood T cell repertoires in COVID-19. Here immunoSEQ multiplex PCR was the method, and the copy in TCRdb shows in-frame clones only, minus some. The sample holds about 120,000 clones, about 91% seen once. The sample taken for sequencing was peripheral blood. The receptors were gathered from a middle-aged man with acute or convalescent COVID-19.

The chain links TRBV27 to TRBJ2-2; 7 bases are shared with TRBD1. Trimming took 4 bases from V and 6 from J; bases not matched to a gene: 11. Germline CDR1 reads MNHEY; CDR2 reads SMNVEV (reference sequence). The CDR3 runs to 16 residues. The CDR3 DNA is TGTGCCAGCAGTTACCTAACTAAGGGGGCGGCCGGGGAGCTGTTTTTT. Amino acids: CASSYLTKGAAGELFF.

The chain employs TRBV11-2 and TRBJ2-5, with D unresolved. Trimming cost V 7 bases and J 2 bases, with 11 bases left between them. Germline V CDR1 and CDR2: SGHAT, FQNNGV. The CDR3 sequence is 13 residues long. CDR3 in amino acids: CASTYTPQETQYF. DNA of the CDR3: TGTGCCAGCACGTATACTCCTCAAGAGACCCAGTACTTC.

V usage is TRBV5-1 and J usage is TRBJ2-3; TRBD2 is a possible D gene (5 bases). V lost 0 bases, J lost 0 bases, and 20 bases lay in between. Germline values: CDR1 SGHRS, CDR2 YFSETQ. The CDR3 extends over 19 amino acids. The CDR3 DNA reads as TGCGCCAGCAGCTTGGGGAGGTGGTTACGAAATTATAGCACAGATACGCAGTATTTT. Protein sequence: CASSLGRWLRNYSTDTQYF.

The chain employs TRBV7-2 and TRBJ1-5, with TRBD1 matching 8 bases. CDR3 length: 14 residues. Germline V gives CDR1 SGHTA, CDR2 FQGNSA. With 4 bases clipped from V and 6 bases from J, the junction kept 5 bases outside the gene matches. The CDR3 DNA follows: TGTGCCAGCAGCTCGGACAGGGCCCTTCAGCCCCAGCATTTT. It specifies CASSSDRALQPQHF.

This chain uses TRBV6-5 with TRBJ2-1; the D gene is possibly TRBD1 (6 bases). The CDR3 has 13 amino acids. Germline loops: CDR1 MNHEY, CDR2 SVGAGI. V shed 8 bases and J shed 7 bases, with 15 bases lying between them. CDR3 protein: CASDRDTMNEQFF. The CDR3 region has the DNA TGTGCCAGCGATCGGGACACGATGAATGAGCAGTTCTTC.

This clone appeared once. Within the sample, other DNA sequences also encode this same CDR3. V gene TRBV27 combines with J gene TRBJ1-6, with D possibly TRBD1 on 5 matching bases. The V gene lost 4 bases and the J gene lost 4 bases, with 8 bases spanning the gap. The length of the CDR3 is 14 residues. Germline values: CDR1 MNHEY, CDR2 SMNVEV (reference sequence). The CDR3 DNA reads TGTGCCAGCAGTTCGGGGGGATATAATTCACCCCTCCACTTT. Translated: CASSSGGYNSPLHF.

The chain recombines TRBV28 with TRBJ1-1; 8 bases map to TRBD1. This CDR3 is 15 amino acids long. Germline V gene data show CDR1 as MDHEN and CDR2 as SYDVKM. With V trimmed by 8 bases and J by 5 bases, 13 bases remained unmatched. The CDR3 DNA reads TGTGCCAGCGGCCTTCAGGGGGCCAAGGGGACTGAAGCTTTCTTT. Protein product: CASGLQGAKGTEAFF.

This clone has only one observation. The chain couples TRBV18 to TRBJ2-3, with 9 bases matching TRBD2. CDR3 length: 16 amino acids. The ends lost 5 bases at V and 4 bases at J; junction bases unmatched: 10. Germline V CDR1 and CDR2: KGHSH, LQKENI. This CDR3 reads CASSSLAGVSADTQYF. The CDR3 coding sequence is TGTGCCAGCTCATCATTAGCGGGAGTAAGTGCAGATACGCAGTATTTT.

The CDR3: CASSYSRNQPQHF. CDR3 sequence (DNA): TGTGCCAGCAGTTACTCGAGAAACCAGCCCCAGCATTTT. The rearrangement links TRBV6-5 to TRBJ1-5; D gene uncertain. V was pared by 0 bases and J by 7 bases, with 7 bases between. The CDR3 totals 13 residues. Per germline, CDR1 MNHEY and CDR2 SVGAGI.

Only one count was recorded for this clone. The chain joins TRBV10-2 to TRBJ2-7, with TRBD1 matching over 7 bases. J was trimmed by 3 bases and V by 3 bases; bases with no gene match: 5. Germline V lookup: CDR1 WSHSY, CDR2 SAAADI. The CDR3 totals 14 residues. The CDR3 DNA is TGCGCCAGCAGTGATTGGGGACAGAGCTACGAGCAGTACTTC. Translated: CASSDWGQSYEQYF.

The chain uses TRBV14 and TRBJ2-7; TRBD2 agrees at 9 bases. CDR1 and CDR2 (germline): SGHDN, FVKESK. The ends lost 3 bases at V and 4 bases at J; junction bases unmatched: 13. This CDR3 has 17 residues. For the CDR3, the DNA is TGTGCCAGCAGCCAGCTACCTCCGGGACTAGCAGAATACGAGCAGTACTTC. It specifies CASSQLPPGLAEYEQYF.

The chain joins TRBV2 to TRBJ1-1, with 7 bases lining up with TRBD1. Germline loops: CDR1 SNHLY, CDR2 FYNNEI. Trimming at V came to 1 base and at J to 5 bases, leaving 4 bases not matched to a gene. CDR3 length equals 14 residues. The CDR3 DNA follows: TGTGCCAGCAGTGAAGAGACAGGGAATACTGAAGCTTTCTTT. Translation: CASSEETGNTEAFF. Complete variable domain (other parts from reference TRBV2 and TRBJ1-1): EPEVTQTPSHQVTQMGQEVILRCVPISNHLYFYWYRQILGQKVEFLVSFYNNEISEKSEIFDDQFSVERPDGSNFTLKIRSTKLEDSAMYFCASSEETGNTEAFFGQGTRLTVV.

J is TRBJ2-7 and V is TRBV21-1; no DNA check was done on the table's D call, TRBD2. TRBV21-1 is described as a pseudogene. The CDR3 consists of 14 residues. CDR3 bases: TGTGCCAGCAGCAACGGAGCGGTTATGGCCGAGCAGTACTTC. Translating it yields CASSNGAVMAEQYF.

This chain links TRBV2 with TRBJ1-1; D gene uncertain. Trimming left V 6 bases short and J 1 base short, with 12 bases between. The CDR3 totals 14 residues. The germline CDR1 and CDR2 sequences are SNHLY and FYNNEI. The CDR3 nucleotides read TGTGCCAGCAGCCCCCAGGTCGGGAACACTGAAGCTTTCTTT. It translates to CASSPQVGNTEAFF. The variable domain in full, completed from reference TRBV2 and TRBJ1-1, reads EPEVTQTPSHQVTQMGQEVILRCVPISNHLYFYWYRQILGQKVEFLVSFYNNEISEKSEIFDDQFSVERPDGSNFTLKIRSTKLEDSAMYFCASSPQVGNTEAFFGQGTRLTVV.

The DNA for the CDR3 is TGCGCCAGCAGCCTGGATGATTCTACGGACATTCAGTACTTC. Its translation is CASSLDDSTDIQYF. The chain recombines TRBV5-1 with TRBJ2-4; D is uncertain. Germline-derived CDR1 and CDR2 are SGHRS and YFSETQ. V was shortened by 4 bases and J by 8 bases, with 16 bases between the two germline ends. There are 14 residues in the CDR3.

V usage is TRBV28 and J usage is TRBJ1-2; no definite D call. Germline V gene lookup returns CDR1 MDHEN and CDR2 SYDVKM. Trimming removed 2 bases from V and 7 bases from J, with 11 bases in between. The CDR3 is 13 residues long. CDR3 DNA sequence: TGTGCCAGCAGTTTAGGTGGTGGGCCTGGCTACACCTTC. It codes for CASSLGGGPGYTF.

The chain couples TRBV29-1 to TRBJ1-1, with D possibly being TRBD1 (6 bases). The CDR3 totals 14 residues. Germline lookup yields CDR1 SQVTM and CDR2 ANQGSEA. Trimming pared 5 bases from V and 1 base from J, leaving 14 bases between. CDR3 sequence: CSVYPGTSNTEAFF. The CDR3 DNA reads as TGCAGCGTTTATCCCGGGACATCGAACACTGAAGCTTTCTTT. The whole variable domain, remainder taken from reference TRBV29-1 and TRBJ1-1, is SAVISQKPSRDICQRGTSLTIQCQVDSQVTMMFWYRQQPGQSLTLIATANQGSEATYESGFVIDKFPISRPNLTFSTLTVSNMSPEDSSIYLCSVYPGTSNTEAFFGQGTRLTVV.

The chain uses TRBV28 and TRBJ2-7, with 10 bases aligning to TRBD1. V lost 6 bases, J lost 1 base, and 9 bases stayed unmatched. Germline V gene lookup returns CDR1 MDHEN and CDR2 SYDVKM. The CDR3 runs 16 residues. CDR3 sequence: CASRTPGQGSSYEQYF. CDR3 DNA: TGTGCCAGCAGAACACCGGGACAGGGGTCTTCCTACGAGCAGTACTTC.

The chain has TRBV5-4 and TRBJ1-2; 11 bases are a match to TRBD1. This CDR3 contains 15 residues. The V segment lost 2 bases and the J segment 7 bases; nucleotides outside the gene matches: 7. Germline assignment: CDR1 SGHNT and CDR2 YYREEE (reference sequence). CDR3 sequence: CASSFAGQGVGGYTF. The CDR3 region has the DNA TGTGCCAGCAGCTTCGCGGGACAGGGGGTTGGTGGCTACACCTTC.

The chain is built from TRBV3-1 (or the pseudogene TRBV3-2) and TRBJ1-2; D unclear. V lost 1 base and J lost 4, with 10 bases in between. The CDR3 consists of 14 residues. Per the germline V gene, CDR1 is LGHDT and CDR2 is YNNKEL (reference sequence). The CDR3 DNA reads as TGTGCCAGCAGCCAAGTACGCAGTACCTATGGCTACACCTTC. Translation: CASSQVRSTYGYTF.

The rearrangement uses TRBV5-4 and TRBJ2-1; TRBD2 matches 14 bases. With V trimmed by 3 bases and J by 2 bases, 13 bases remained unmatched. The CDR3 runs 20 residues. Germline assignment: CDR1 SGHNT and CDR2 YYREEE (reference sequence). The CDR3 region is CASSSPSGTSGSRAYNEQFF. The CDR3, as DNA: TGTGCCAGCAGCTCCCCGTCCGGGACTAGCGGGAGTCGTGCCTACAATGAGCAGTTCTTC. Supplemented by reference TRBV5-4 and TRBJ2-1, the full variable domain reads ETGVTQSPTHLIKTRGQQVTLRCSSQSGHNTVSWYQQALGQGPQFIFQYYREEENGRGNFPPRFSGLQFPNYSSELNVNALELDDSALYLCASSSPSGTSGSRAYNEQFFGPGTRLTVL.

The chain uses TRBV28 and TRBJ2-1, with TRBD1 matching over 7 bases. The V and J ends lost 6 bases and 3 bases, in that order; junction bases with no gene match: 17. The germline CDR1 and CDR2 sequences are MDHEN and SYDVKM. This CDR3 has 18 amino acids. CDR3: CASSTSRSRQGGYNEQFF. CDR3 sequence (DNA): TGTGCCAGCAGCACCTCCCGAAGCCGACAGGGTGGCTACAATGAGCAGTTCTTC.

As to this clone: The sample carries other DNA sequences with the same CDR3. The CDR3 DNA reads TGTGCCAGCAGCCCGACAGGGTCGGGCGAAAAACTGTTTTTT. Its protein is CASSPTGSGEKLFF. The chain couples TRBV11-2 to TRBJ1-4, with 7 bases aligning to TRBD1. Trimming took 5 bases from V and 8 from J; bases not matched to a gene: 8. Looked up from germline, CDR1 is SGHAT and CDR2 is FQNNGV. CDR3 length: 14 amino acids. The variable domain in full, completed from reference TRBV11-2 and TRBJ1-4, reads EAGVAQSPRYKIIEKRQSVAFWCNPISGHATLYWYQQILGQGPKLLIQFQNNGVVDDSQLPKDRFSAERLKGVDSTLKIQPAKLEDSAVYLCASSPTGSGEKLFFGSGTQLSVL.

The chain uses TRBV24-1 and TRBJ2-2; the match to TRBD2 covers 8 bases. Trimming cost V 4 bases and J 4 bases; bases outside gene matches: 4. Germline CDR1 reads KGHDR; CDR2 reads SFDVKD. The CDR3 has 15 residues. The CDR3 coding sequence is TGTGCCACCAGTGACCCTAGCGGGTTCACCGGGGAGCTGTTTTTT. Its translation is CATSDPSGFTGELFF.

The V call is TRBV11-1, the J call TRBJ2-3, with D perhaps matching TRBD2 (6 bases). This CDR3 is 14 amino acids long. The ends were cut back, 7 bases at V and 4 bases at J, with 15 bases in the middle. Germline V lookup: CDR1 SGHAT, CDR2 FQDESV (reference sequence). CDR3 amino acids: CASTLTGVSDTQYF. CDR3 DNA sequence: TGTGCCAGCACCCTAACGGGAGTGTCAGATACGCAGTATTTT.